The text below deals with one T cell receptor beta chain. The data were obtained in a study of cytomegalovirus exposure and HLA in healthy donors. Amplification used 60 Vbeta primers and 13 Jbeta primers. Data came from immunoSEQ multiplex PCR; TCRdb stores just in-frame clones and leaves some out. The sample shows 130,000 or so clones, 60% to 85% of them seen only once. Between the trimmed V and J ends, which lost 4 bases and 3 bases, there was a span of 12 bases. The CDR3 contains 14 residues. The germline V gene has CDR1 SEHNR and CDR2 FQNEAQ (reference sequence). This TCR derives from a man aged 40-49 years in good health and CMV-seronegative. The chain joins TRBV7-9 to TRBJ1-1; no clear D. The sequenced sample was PBMCs. CDR3 in amino acids: CASSSTMGDTEAFF. Written as DNA, the CDR3 is TGTGCCAGCAGCTCGACAATGGGAGACACTGAAGCTTTCTTT.